This note documents a single T cell receptor beta chain sequence. The data belong to a study of CD8+ T cells in alopecia areata. As the sequencing template, cDNA was produced by extracting RNA and reverse transcribing it. Clones were sequenced by immunoSEQ multiplex PCR, and TCRdb holds only the in-frame ones, with some missing. The sample contains about 120,000 clones, approximately 38% of which appear only once. This sequence was found in a human donor with alopecia areata. The specimen was CD4+ T cells sorted from blood.

The CDR3 is CASRPGGSGSYEQYF. The CDR3 DNA is TGTGCCAGCAGACCCGGTGGTAGCGGGAGCTACGAGCAGTACTTC. The genes are TRBV28 and TRBJ2-7; 9 bases agree with TRBD2. Germline CDR1 MDHEN, CDR2 SYDVKM. V lost 6 bases and J lost 3; bases outside the gene matches: 9. The CDR3 is 15 amino acids.